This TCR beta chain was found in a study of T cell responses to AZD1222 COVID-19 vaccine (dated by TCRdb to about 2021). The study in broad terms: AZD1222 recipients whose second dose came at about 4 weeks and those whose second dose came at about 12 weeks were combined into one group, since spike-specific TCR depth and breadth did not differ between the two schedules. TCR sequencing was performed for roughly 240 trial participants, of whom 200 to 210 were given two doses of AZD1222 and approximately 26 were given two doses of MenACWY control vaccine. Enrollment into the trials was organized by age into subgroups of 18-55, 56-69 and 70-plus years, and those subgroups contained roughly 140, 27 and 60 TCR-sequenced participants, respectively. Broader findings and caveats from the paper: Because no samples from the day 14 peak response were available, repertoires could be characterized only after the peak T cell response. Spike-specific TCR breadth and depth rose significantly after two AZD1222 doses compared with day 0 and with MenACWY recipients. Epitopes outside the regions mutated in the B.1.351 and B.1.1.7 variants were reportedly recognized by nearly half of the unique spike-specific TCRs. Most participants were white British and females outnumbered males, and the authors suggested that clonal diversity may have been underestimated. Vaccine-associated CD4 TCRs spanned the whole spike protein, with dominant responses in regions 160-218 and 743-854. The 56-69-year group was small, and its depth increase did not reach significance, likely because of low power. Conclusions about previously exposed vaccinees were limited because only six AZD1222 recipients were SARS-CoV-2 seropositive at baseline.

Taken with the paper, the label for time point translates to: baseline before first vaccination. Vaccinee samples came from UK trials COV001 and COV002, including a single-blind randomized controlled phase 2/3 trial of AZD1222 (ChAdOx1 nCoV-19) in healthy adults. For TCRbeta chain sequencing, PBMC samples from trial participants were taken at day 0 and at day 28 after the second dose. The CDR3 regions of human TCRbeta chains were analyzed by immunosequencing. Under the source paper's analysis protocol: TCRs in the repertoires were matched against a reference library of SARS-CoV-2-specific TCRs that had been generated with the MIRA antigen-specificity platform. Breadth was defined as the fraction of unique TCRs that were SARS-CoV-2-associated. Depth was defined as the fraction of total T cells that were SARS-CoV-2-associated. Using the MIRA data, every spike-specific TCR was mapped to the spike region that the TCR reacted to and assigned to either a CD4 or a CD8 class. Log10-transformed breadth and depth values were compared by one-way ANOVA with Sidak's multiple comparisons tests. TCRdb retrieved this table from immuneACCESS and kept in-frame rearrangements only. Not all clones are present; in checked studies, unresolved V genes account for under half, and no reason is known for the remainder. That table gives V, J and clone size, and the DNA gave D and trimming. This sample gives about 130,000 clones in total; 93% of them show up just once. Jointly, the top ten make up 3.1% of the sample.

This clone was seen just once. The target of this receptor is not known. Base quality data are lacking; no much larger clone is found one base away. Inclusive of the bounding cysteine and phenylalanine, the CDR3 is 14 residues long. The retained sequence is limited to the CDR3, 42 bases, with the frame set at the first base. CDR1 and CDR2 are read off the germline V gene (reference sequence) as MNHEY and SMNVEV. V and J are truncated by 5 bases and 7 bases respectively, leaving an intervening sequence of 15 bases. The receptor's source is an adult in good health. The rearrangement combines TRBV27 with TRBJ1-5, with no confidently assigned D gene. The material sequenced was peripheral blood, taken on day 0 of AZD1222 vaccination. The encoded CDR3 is CASSPTRYGQPQHF. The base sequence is TGTGCCAGCAGTCCCACCCGTTACGGGCAGCCCCAGCATTTT.